A single sample gave rise to the 21 T cell receptor beta chains below, sequenced in a study of T cell responses to AZD1222 COVID-19 vaccine. Data came from immunoSEQ multiplex PCR; TCRdb stores just in-frame clones and leaves some out. This sample yields roughly 93,000 clones, of which roughly 86% are seen a single time; roughly 2.8% belongs to the top ten. The source material was peripheral blood, sampled on day 0 of MenACWY control vaccination. These receptors originate from an adult in good health.

The chain couples TRBV7-3 to TRBJ1-1; no clear D. CDR1 SGHTA and CDR2 FQGTGA come from the germline V gene. Deletions cut 2 bases from V and 6 bases from J, with 10 bases between. This CDR3 is 13 amino acids long. CDR3 sequence reads: CASSLWGLSEAFF. DNA for the CDR3: TGTGCCAGCAGCTTATGGGGTCTCTCTGAAGCTTTCTTT.

This clone was picked up one time. This rearrangement joins TRBV6-2 or TRBV6-3 to TRBJ1-2, with 8 bases that match TRBD1. This CDR3 contains 16 residues. The trim removed 2 bases at V and 2 bases at J, leaving 7 bases unmatched. Germline CDR1 reads MNHEY; CDR2 reads SVGEGT. CDR3 amino acids: CASSYEGDRGNYGYTF. The CDR3 bases are TGTGCCAGCAGTTACGAGGGAGACAGGGGAAACTATGGCTACACCTTC.

The table lists this clone with a count of one. At the DNA level, this CDR3 is encoded by other sequences in the same sample as well. The chain uses TRBV27 and TRBJ1-2; 7 nucleotides match TRBD1. Germline assignment: CDR1 MNHEY and CDR2 SMNVEV (reference sequence). The CDR3 loop spans 14 amino acids. With V trimmed by 0 bases and J by 7 bases, 5 bases remained unmatched. The chain's CDR3 is CASSLSGQGGGYTF. As DNA, the CDR3 is TGTGCCAGCAGTTTATCAGGGCAGGGGGGTGGCTACACCTTC.

The genes are TRBV5-5 and TRBJ2-7, with 9 bases lining up with TRBD1. This CDR3 is built from 15 residues. The V gene end was trimmed by 5 bases and the J gene end by 3 bases; junction bases not matched to a gene: 9. CDR1 is SGHKS, CDR2 YYEKEE, per germline (reference sequence). CDR3 protein: CASSSSGTGIYEQYF. The CDR3 DNA is TGTGCCAGCAGTTCCTCCGGGACAGGGATCTACGAGCAGTACTTC.

The CDR3 sequence is CASSQGSARPYEQYF. CDR3 in DNA: TGTGCCAGCAGCCAGGGTTCGGCGAGACCCTACGAGCAGTACTTC. The chain joins TRBV7-2 to TRBJ2-7; weak D call: TRBD1 (5 bases). The germline V gene has CDR1 SGHTA and CDR2 FQGNSA. Between the trimmed V and J ends, which lost 5 bases and 2 bases, there was a span of 16 bases. This CDR3 is 15 amino acids long. The full variable domain, with the rest looked up from reference TRBV7-2 and TRBJ2-7, is GAGVSQSPSNKVTEKGKDVELRCDPISGHTALYWYRQSLGQGLEFLIYFQGNSAPDKSGLPSDRFSAERTGGSVSTLTIQRTQQEDSAVYLCASSQGSARPYEQYFGPGTRLTVT.

This sequence joins TRBV10-1 and TRBJ1-1, with D perhaps matching TRBD1 (5 bases). Germline V lookup: CDR1 WNHNN, CDR2 SYGVQD (reference sequence). The V end lost 6 bases, the J end lost 2 bases, and 10 bases lay between the germline ends. CDR3 length: 13 amino acids. The CDR3 spells CASSTGHNTEAFF. In DNA form, the CDR3 reads TGCGCCAGCAGCACAGGACATAACACTGAAGCTTTCTTT.

This clone was detected once. The chain couples TRBV5-1 to TRBJ2-7; D not certain. Deletions cut 1 base from V and 2 bases from J, with 13 bases between. CDR1 SGHRS and CDR2 YFSETQ come from the germline V gene. The CDR3 covers 15 residues. Here the CDR3 DNA reads TGCGCCAGCAGCTTGTTTGCGACGGAAACCTACGAGCAGTACTTC. Translation: CASSLFATETYEQYF.

The genes are TRBV20-1 and TRBJ1-6; D is unresolved. Trimming took 3 bases from V and 6 from J, leaving 12 bases between them. The CDR3 contains 14 residues. Germline lookup yields CDR1 DFQATT and CDR2 SNEGSKA (reference sequence). The CDR3 bases are TGCAGTGCTAGTCCTGGGAGACCTAATTCACCCCTCCACTTT. Translating it yields CSASPGRPNSPLHF.

This sequence joins TRBV7-8 and TRBJ1-6; D not certain. Germline V gives CDR1 SGHVS, CDR2 FQNEAQ. The CDR3 extends over 13 amino acids. V lost 1 base to trimming and J lost 7 bases, with 5 bases between them. CDR3 in amino acids: CASSLGRNSPLHF. DNA for the CDR3: TGTGCCAGCAGCTTAGGAAGAAATTCACCCCTCCACTTT. The entire variable domain, with the rest obtained from reference TRBV7-8 and TRBJ1-6, is as follows: GAGVSQSPRYKVAKRGQDVALRCDPISGHVSLFWYQQALGQGPEFLTYFQNEAQLDKSGLPSDRFFAERPEGSVSTLKIQRTQQEDSAVYLCASSLGRNSPLHFGNGTRLTVT.

The CDR3: CASSSRTGNTEAFF. CDR3 DNA: TGTGCCAGTAGTAGCCGGACAGGCAACACTGAAGCTTTCTTT. The V and J genes are TRBV19 and TRBJ1-1, with 7 bases matching TRBD1. Unmatched junction bases numbered 4, after V lost 4 bases and J lost 2 bases. CDR3 length: 14 amino acids. CDR1 is LNHDA, CDR2 SQIVND, per germline (reference sequence).

The chain links TRBV12-3 or TRBV12-4 to TRBJ1-2, with D unclear. V was shortened by 6 bases and J by 5 bases, with 7 bases between the two germline ends. The CDR3 is 11 amino acids. CDR3 protein: CASRLGYGYTF. CDR3 nucleotide sequence: TGTGCCAGCAGACTGGGGTATGGCTACACCTTC.

V gene TRBV21-1 combines with J gene TRBJ1-5; the D call in the table, TRBD1, was not verified against the DNA. TRBV21-1 is a documented pseudogene. The CDR3 extends over 15 amino acids. CDR3 coding DNA: TGTGCCAGCAGCAAAGTCGCAGGGTGGGTTCAGCCCCAGCATTTT. Translating it yields CASSKVAGWVQPQHF.

V and J are TRBV7-3 and TRBJ2-6; D is undetermined. V was shortened by 5 bases and J by 4 bases, with 9 bases between the two germline ends. This CDR3 has 14 amino acids. CDR1 is SGHTA and CDR2 is FQGTGA in the germline V gene. The CDR3 here is CASSRLGGANVLTF. The CDR3 coding sequence is TGTGCCAGCAGCCGCCTTGGGGGGGCCAACGTCCTGACTTTC.

Relative to its sample, this clone is medium-sized. The CDR3 loop reads CASSINPGQGAYEQYF. CDR3 DNA sequence: TGTGCCAGCAGCATAAACCCGGGACAGGGGGCCTACGAGCAGTACTTC. V and J are TRBV11-2 and TRBJ2-7; 11 bases fit TRBD1. Germline-derived CDR1 and CDR2 are SGHAT and FQNNGV. CDR3 length: 16 residues. The J segment lost 2 bases and the V segment lost 5 bases, leaving 8 bases of the junction unmatched.

This chain links TRBV5-5 with TRBJ1-1; D is unclear. Germline V gene data show CDR1 as SGHKS and CDR2 as YYEKEE (reference sequence). CDR3 length: 13 amino acids. Trimming cost V 8 bases and J 5 bases, with 16 bases left between them. The chain's CDR3 is CASAAEVETEAFF. The CDR3 DNA reads as TGTGCCAGTGCGGCTGAGGTCGAGACTGAAGCTTTCTTT.

The gene calls are TRBV7-3 and TRBJ2-1; D unclear. The CDR3 sequence is 16 residues long. Germline CDR1 SGHTA, CDR2 FQGTGA. Trimming shortened V by 4 bases and J by 10 bases, and 23 bases separated the two germline ends. The CDR3 region is CASSSTLGRGSREQFF. The CDR3 nucleotides are TGTGCCAGCAGCTCCACCTTGGGTAGAGGCTCAAGAGAGCAGTTCTTC.

The chain carries TRBV28 and TRBJ1-1, with a weak D call TRBD1 (5 bases). The V gene lost 1 base and the J gene lost 3 bases, with 9 bases spanning the gap. Germline V gene lookup returns CDR1 MDHEN and CDR2 SYDVKM. The CDR3 length is 14 residues. The CDR3, as DNA: TGTGCCAGCAGTTTATCGGGGGATTACACTGAAGCTTTCTTT. Translated, it gives CASSLSGDYTEAFF.

This clone was seen only a few times. The V call is TRBV7-8, the J call TRBJ1-3, with D possibly matching TRBD1 (6 bases). The V end lost 5 bases, the J end lost 0 bases, and 14 bases lay between the germline ends. Germline V CDR1 and CDR2: SGHVS, FQNEAQ. This CDR3 is built from 16 residues. The CDR3 nucleotides read TGTGCCAGCAGCATAGGGGGGTTTAGCTCTGGAAACACCATATATTTT. Its protein is CASSIGGFSSGNTIYF.

The chain has TRBV19 and TRBJ1-1; D uncertain. The CDR3 is made up of 13 amino acids. Trimming cost V 2 bases and J 0 bases, with 4 bases left between them. Germline V gene data show CDR1 as LNHDA and CDR2 as SQIVND (reference sequence). The CDR3 coding sequence is TGTGCCAGTAGTATATACCTGAACACTGAAGCTTTCTTT. Translating gives CASSIYLNTEAFF.

V gene TRBV29-1 combines with J gene TRBJ2-5, with a weak D call TRBD1 (6 bases). CDR1 SQVTM and CDR2 ANQGSEA come from the germline V gene. This CDR3 contains 14 residues. Trimming took 3 bases from V and 5 from J, leaving 16 bases between them. Here the CDR3 reads CSVEEDSPSETQYF. In nucleotides, the CDR3 is TGCAGCGTTGAGGAGGACAGCCCGTCGGAGACCCAGTACTTC.

V is TRBV4-1 and J is TRBJ1-6; no clear D. Germline V gene lookup returns CDR1 MGHRA and CDR2 YSYEKL. CDR3 length equals 14 residues. V was trimmed by 4 bases and J by 8 bases, leaving 12 bases between them. The CDR3 DNA follows: TGCGCCAGCAGCCCCCCGGCCCGAGATTCACCCCTCCACTTT. It specifies CASSPPARDSPLHF.